A selection of T cell receptor beta chains follows, all from one sample in a study of beta chain features in type 1 diabetes. Libraries were prepared by immunoSEQ multiplex PCR; TCRdb keeps only in-frame clonotypes and omits some of them. This table has over 600,000 clones, around 12% appearing once. Input material: naive CD4+ T cells from blood. The receptors derive from a young man with type 1 diabetes. The CDR3 runs from the conserved cysteine through the conserved F or W. D genes are given only for firm matches. Only part of the rows carry a size: once, few, many, or a class if the clone is expanded.

j_call v_call clone_size d_call cdr3_aa cdr3_nt
TRBJ2-7 TRBV6-5 - TRBD1 CASSLGQGSPYEQYF TGTGCCAGCAGCCTGGGACAGGGAAGCCCCTACGAGCAGTACTTC
TRBJ2-2 TRBV7-9 - - CASARDPDTGELFF TGTGCCAGCGCCCGGGACCCCGACACCGGGGAGCTGTTTTTT
TRBJ1-5 TRBV19 few TRBD1 CASTGRGQGPNQPQHF TGTGCCAGTACCGGCAGGGGACAGGGACCGAATCAGCCCCAGCATTTT
TRBJ1-1 TRBV2 few - CASNGDAGNTEAFF TGTGCCAGCAATGGGGACGCCGGGAACACTGAAGCTTTCTTT
TRBJ1-1 TRBV19 - - CASSTPGAGEAFF TGTGCCAGTAGTACGCCCGGGGCAGGTGAAGCTTTCTTT
TRBJ1-1 TRBV11-3 - - CASSLREGAFF TGTGCCAGCAGCTTAAGAGAGGGAGCTTTCTTT
TRBJ2-7 TRBV7-2 - - CASSSQGGSYEQYF TGTGCCAGCAGCTCACAGGGAGGGTCCTACGAGCAGTACTTC
TRBJ1-4 TRBV5-6 few TRBD1 CASSLGLGTVVGKLFF TGTGCCAGCAGCTTGGGGCTCGGGACAGTTGTTGGAAAACTGTTTTTT
TRBJ1-2 TRBV6-1 - TRBD1 CASRTGITYGYTF TGTGCCAGCCGGACAGGGATAACCTATGGCTACACCTTC
TRBJ2-1 TRBV19 - TRBD1 CASSPSRGREQFF TGTGCCAGTAGTCCCTCCAGGGGGCGGGAGCAGTTCTTC
TRBJ2-5 TRBV7-2 few TRBD1 CASGQGFQETQYF TGTGCCAGCGGACAGGGCTTTCAAGAGACCCAGTACTTC
TRBJ2-2 TRBV9 once TRBD1 CASSGGQATNTGELFF TGTGCCAGCAGCGGAGGACAGGCGACGAACACCGGGGAGCTGTTTTTT
TRBJ2-1 TRBV11-3 few - CASSLDMSSYNEQFF TGTGCCAGCAGCTTAGATATGAGCTCCTACAATGAGCAGTTCTTC
TRBJ2-5 TRBV28 - TRBD1 CASRRTGQGHQETQYF TGTGCCAGCAGACGTACAGGACAGGGACACCAAGAGACCCAGTACTTC
TRBJ2-5 TRBV5-1 - - CASSLAVSGPETQYF TGCGCCAGCAGCTTGGCCGTTTCAGGGCCAGAGACCCAGTACTTC
TRBJ2-2 TRBV27 - - CASSFPTGELFF TGTGCCAGCAGTTTCCCCACCGGGGAGCTGTTTTTT
TRBJ2-3 TRBV6-5 few TRBD1 CASRAGGLITDTQYF TGTGCCAGCAGGGCAGGGGGCCTAATCACAGATACGCAGTATTTT
TRBJ2-7 TRBV29-1 - TRBD1 CSVEDDRQGRYEQYF TGCAGCGTTGAAGATGACCGACAGGGGAGGTACGAGCAGTACTTC
TRBJ1-3 TRBV30 few - CAWRRREASGNTIYF TGTGCCTGGAGGCGCAGGGAAGCTTCGGGAAACACCATATATTTT
TRBJ2-1 TRBV10-3 few - CAILEGRGGLNEQFF TGTGCCATCCTGGAGGGCAGGGGGGGGTTGAATGAGCAGTTCTTC